This T cell receptor beta chain derives from a study of OX40 agonist ivuxolimab in advanced cancers. In the study overall: Partial responses were achieved by three patients, one with hepatocellular carcinoma and two with cutaneous melanoma.

Study results and limitations: Certain nonresponders likewise exhibited a low normalized T-cell clonal expansion. Within 6 weeks, CD4+ and CD8+ blood T cells expanded clonally at 0.1 to 3.0 mg/kg.

Blood sampling took place at baseline, cycle 4 day 1, and cycle 7 day 1. The count of this clone is one. Its antigen is unknown. Trimming stripped 0 bases from V and 0 bases from J, with 3 bases between. Germline V gene sequence: CDR1 MNHEY, CDR2 SMNVEV (reference sequence). The CDR3 runs to 13 residues. Generated by immunoSEQ multiplex PCR, the TCRdb table keeps only in-frame clones and is missing some. The sample contains some 40,000 clones, about 89% of which appear only once. This specimen was CD4+ or CD8+ T cells sorted from blood, taken in a trial of the OX40 agonist ivuxolimab. The sequence came from an adult with an advanced solid tumor such as melanoma, head and neck, liver or kidney cancer. This chain connects TRBV27 to TRBJ2-7; no firm D call. The CDR3 loop reads CASSLSYSYEQYF. The CDR3 region has the DNA TGTGCCAGCAGTTTATCGTACTCCTACGAGCAGTACTTC.